The 24 T cell receptor beta chains presented below share a single source sample, sequenced in a study of cytomegalovirus exposure and HLA in healthy donors. The PCR used 60 Vbeta and 13 Jbeta primers. Clones were read by immunoSEQ multiplex PCR, and TCRdb kept only the in-frame ones, dropping some. The top ten hold about 8.3% of the sample, which has 95,000 to 120,000 clones, around 66% seen once. Sequencing input: PBMCs. These receptors all come from a man aged 18 to 29 in good health and CMV-seropositive.

This rearrangement joins TRBV5-6 to TRBJ2-7; 7 bases match TRBD2. The V gene's germline CDR1 is SGHDT and CDR2 YYEEEE. V dropped 4 bases and J dropped 5; count of bases not matched to a gene: 6. The CDR3 runs to 13 residues. The CDR3 bases are TGTGCCAGCAGCGCCCCGGGAGGACACGAGCAGTACTTC. The encoded protein is CASSAPGGHEQYF.

This clone was recorded once. The chain combines TRBV5-1 with TRBJ1-4; 10 nucleotides align to TRBD1. Trimming cost V 3 bases and J 10 bases; bases outside gene matches: 18. The CDR3 length is 18 residues. Germline V CDR1 and CDR2: SGHRS, YFSETQ. CDR3 loop: CASSYGTGDGWRGGKLFF. In nucleotides, the CDR3 is TGCGCCAGCAGCTACGGGACAGGGGATGGGTGGAGAGGCGGAAAACTGTTTTTT. Variable domain in full (rest from reference TRBV5-1 and TRBJ1-4): KAGVTQTPRYLIKTRGQQVTLSCSPISGHRSVSWYQQTPGQGLQFLFEYFSETQRNKGNFPGRFSGRQFSNSRSEMNVSTLELGDSALYLCASSYGTGDGWRGGKLFFGSGTQLSVL.

This clone was observed a few times. This CDR3 is CASRATSGWSTDTQYF. CDR3 sequence (DNA): TGTGCCAGTAGGGCAACTAGCGGGTGGAGCACAGATACGCAGTATTTT. The rearrangement links TRBV19 to TRBJ2-3, with TRBD2 matching 9 bases. J was trimmed by 0 bases and V by 6 bases; bases with no gene match: 7. Germline lookup yields CDR1 LNHDA and CDR2 SQIVND (reference sequence). The length of the CDR3 is 16 residues.

The DNA for the CDR3 is TGTGCCAGCAGCTTGGGGGGACTGGAAGACAATGAGCAGTTCTTC. It translates to CASSLGGLEDNEQFF. This chain joins TRBV5-6 and TRBJ2-1; weak D call: TRBD2 (6 bases). There are 15 residues in the CDR3. Germline CDR1 is SGHDT and CDR2 is YYEEEE. Trimming removed 0 bases at V and 5 bases at J, with 12 bases between. Supplemented by reference TRBV5-6 and TRBJ2-1, the full variable domain reads DAGVTQSPTHLIKTRGQQVTLRCSPKSGHDTVSWYQQALGQGPQFIFQYYEEEERQRGNFPDRFSGHQFPNYSSELNVNALLLGDSALYLCASSLGGLEDNEQFFGPGTRLTVL.

This clone was recorded a few times. This chain uses TRBV13 with TRBJ2-1, with D perhaps TRBD2 (6 bases). Germline CDR1 and CDR2: PRHDT and FYEKMQ (reference sequence). Trimming took off 4 bases at V and 13 bases at J, with 20 bases between the two ends. The CDR3 has 14 amino acids. CDR3 in amino acids: CASSSRLGSRIQFF. The CDR3 DNA follows: TGTGCCAGCAGCTCCCGACTAGGGTCGCGGATTCAGTTCTTC.

V usage is TRBV6-5 and J usage is TRBJ2-7; TRBD2 matches 14 bases. The CDR3 has 15 amino acids. Trimming removed 10 bases from V and 0 bases from J; junction bases left unmatched: 5. Germline CDR1 MNHEY, CDR2 SVGAGI. CDR3 nucleotides: TGTGCCACCCGACTAGCGGGGGGGTTCTCCTACGAGCAGTACTTC. It translates to CATRLAGGFSYEQYF.

In this sample, this clone turned up once. The V call is TRBV11-2, the J call TRBJ1-5, with 12 bases aligning to TRBD1. Looked up from germline, CDR1 is SGHAT and CDR2 is FQNNGV. The CDR3 has 17 residues. V lost 1 base to trimming and J lost 3 bases; unmatched junction nucleotides: 4. For the CDR3, the DNA is TGTGCCAGCAGCTTAGTTGGGACAGGGGGCATCAATCAGCCCCAGCATTTT. This codes for CASSLVGTGGINQPQHF.

This chain uses TRBV19 with TRBJ2-7, with 8 bases aligning to TRBD1. This CDR3 has 14 amino acids. The germline V gene has CDR1 LNHDA and CDR2 SQIVND (reference sequence). The CDR3 DNA reads as TGTGTCAGGAGGGACAGGATATGTTCCTACGAGCAGTACGTC. This sequence encodes CVRRDRICSYEQYV.

This clone was seen only once. Possible read error: a much larger clone is one base away. The rearrangement uses TRBV11-1 and TRBJ2-2, with TRBD1 identical over 7 bases. V dropped 5 bases and J dropped 5; count of bases not matched to a gene: 2. This CDR3 spans 13 amino acids. From germline, CDR1 is SGHAT and CDR2 FQDESV (reference sequence). The CDR3 sequence: CASSPQGTGELFF. CDR3 DNA sequence: TGTGCCAGCAGCCCACAGGGGACCGGGGAGCTGTTTTTT. Combining the CDR3 with reference TRBV11-1 and TRBJ2-2 gives the whole variable domain EAEVAQSPRYKITEKSQAVAFWCDPISGHATLYWYRQILGQGPELLVQFQDESVVDDSQLPKDRFSAERLKGVDSTLKIQPAELGDSAMYLCASSPQGTGELFFGEGSRLTVL.

The genes are TRBV10-2 and TRBJ2-3; possible D gene TRBD2, 5 bases. Germline V lookup: CDR1 WSHSY, CDR2 SAAADI. This CDR3 has 12 residues. The DNA for the CDR3 is TGCGCTACACTAGACGCCGCAGATACGCAGTATTTT. As protein: CATLDAADTQYF.

The chain couples TRBV11-3 to TRBJ1-5; possibly TRBD1 for D (5 bases). CDR1 is SGHNT, CDR2 YENEEA, per germline. Trimming removed 5 bases at V and 5 bases at J, with 13 bases between. This CDR3 has 14 amino acids. The CDR3 is CASSPRQLHQPQHF. The CDR3 DNA sequence: TGTGCCAGCAGCCCCCGACAGTTACATCAGCCCCAGCATTTT.

The chain links TRBV5-1 to TRBJ2-5; 8 bases align to TRBD1. V trimming: 0 bases; J trimming: 1 base; junction bases outside the gene matches: 2. The CDR3 extends over 15 amino acids. In germline, CDR1 is SGHRS, CDR2 YFSETQ. This chain's CDR3 is CASSLEQGVQETQYF. For the CDR3, the DNA is TGCGCCAGCAGCTTGGAACAGGGGGTCCAAGAGACCCAGTACTTC.

The rearrangement uses TRBV5-1 and TRBJ2-7, with 7 positions matching TRBD2. This CDR3 is 18 amino acids long. Germline V gene lookup returns CDR1 SGHRS and CDR2 YFSETQ. After removal of 4 bases from V and 1 base from J, the junction contained 17 bases not matched to a gene. CDR3 residues: CASSLAGQYLAVSYEQYV. The CDR3 coding sequence is TGCGCCAGCAGCCTCGCTGGGCAATACCTAGCGGTATCCTACGAGCAGTACGTC.

On this clone itself: In the same sample, other DNA sequences code for this CDR3. This sequence joins TRBV4-2 and TRBJ2-7, with D possibly matching TRBD2 (6 bases). Trimming took 4 bases from V and 0 from J, leaving 10 bases between them. The CDR3 is made up of 14 amino acids. Per germline, CDR1 LGHNA and CDR2 YNFKEQ. The CDR3 is CASSPGTHSYEQYV. CDR3 DNA: TGTGCCAGCAGCCCCGGGACTCACTCCTACGAGCAGTACGTC.

This clone was seen more than once but under ten times. The V call is TRBV27, the J call TRBJ1-2, with D possibly being TRBD1 (5 bases). V was pared by 8 bases and J by 7 bases, with 14 bases between. Germline-derived CDR1 and CDR2 are MNHEY and SMNVEV (reference sequence). This CDR3 has 12 residues. CDR3 region: CASRASGFGYTF. The DNA for the CDR3 is TGTGCCAGCCGGGCCTCAGGGTTTGGCTACACCTTC.

J is TRBJ1-2 and V is TRBV30; TRBD1 might be the D (6 bases). The V end was cut by 2 bases, the J end by 1 base, with 11 bases between. Germline CDR1 GTSNPN, CDR2 SVGIG (reference sequence). This CDR3 contains 14 residues. The CDR3, as DNA: TGTGCCTGGAGTTGGGGGCTAAGTAACTATGGCTACACCTTC. This encodes CAWSWGLSNYGYTF.

This clone was seen more than once but under ten times. J is TRBJ2-5 and V is TRBV6-5; D perhaps matches TRBD1 (5 bases). Trimming cost V 8 bases and J 2 bases, with 15 bases left between them. CDR3 length: 14 residues. Germline V CDR1 and CDR2: MNHEY, SVGAGI. CDR3: CASSMGQEQETQYF. DNA for the CDR3: TGTGCCAGCTCAATGGGGCAGGAGCAAGAGACCCAGTACTTC.

The chain has TRBV7-7 and TRBJ1-1; D perhaps matches TRBD1 (5 bases). The CDR3 runs 18 residues. CDR1 and CDR2 (germline): SSHAT, FNYEAQ (reference sequence). Deletions cut 6 bases from V and 5 bases from J, with 28 bases between. The CDR3 reads CASSSRERGISGRTEAFF. CDR3 sequence (DNA): TGTGCCAGCAGTTCCAGGGAGAGGGGTATTTCGGGGAGGACTGAAGCTTTCTTT.

The chain uses TRBV19 and TRBJ2-7; TRBD2 is a possible D gene (6 bases). The CDR3 runs to 12 residues. V was clipped by 5 bases and J by 2 bases, with 7 bases between them. Germline V lookup: CDR1 LNHDA, CDR2 SQIVND (reference sequence). CDR3 sequence reads: CASSSGAYEQYF. CDR3 in DNA: TGTGCCAGTAGTTCGGGAGCCTACGAGCAGTACTTC.

This chain uses TRBV6-1 with TRBJ1-1, with 8 bases aligning to TRBD1. The germline V gene encodes CDR1 MNHNS and CDR2 SASEGT. The junction had 11 bases not matched to a gene; V was cut back by 8 bases and J by 6 bases. The CDR3 contains 14 residues. The CDR3 DNA follows: TGTGCCAGCCACAGGGGGACCGGGGCCGCTGAAGCTTTCTTT. It encodes CASHRGTGAAEAFF.

The chain joins TRBV6-6 to TRBJ2-7, with TRBD2 as a possible D gene (6 bases). The V end lost 0 bases, the J end lost 6 bases, and 12 bases lay between the germline ends. The CDR3 totals 14 residues. Germline loops: CDR1 MNHNY, CDR2 SVGAGI (reference sequence). The CDR3 region is CASSYSKGGGEQYV. Written as DNA, the CDR3 is TGTGCCAGCAGTTACTCCAAGGGAGGCGGCGAGCAGTACGTC.

CDR3 sequence: CASSLGGAGFYNEQFF. The CDR3 region has the DNA TGCGCCAGCAGCTTGGGTGGGGCAGGGTTCTACAATGAGCAGTTCTTC. J is TRBJ2-1 and V is TRBV5-1, with D possibly being TRBD1 (5 bases). With 0 bases removed from V and 3 bases from J, the gap between germline ends came to 13 bases. The germline V gene has CDR1 SGHRS and CDR2 YFSETQ. This CDR3 has 16 residues.

V is TRBV10-1 and J is TRBJ2-3; D remains ambiguous. This CDR3 has 13 amino acids. The germline V gene has CDR1 WNHNN and CDR2 SYGVQD (reference sequence). V lost 6 bases, J lost 3 bases, and 10 bases lay in between. DNA for the CDR3: TGCGCCAGCAGCGCGACAAGAACAGATACGCAGTATTTT. Its translation: CASSATRTDTQYF.

V is TRBV6-5 and J is TRBJ2-5, with D unclear. This CDR3 contains 14 residues. Trimming shortened V by 5 bases and J by 0 bases, and 10 bases separated the two germline ends. Germline V gives CDR1 MNHEY, CDR2 SVGAGI. This chain's CDR3 is CASSLDFYQETQYF. As DNA, the CDR3 is TGTGCCAGCAGTCTCGACTTCTACCAAGAGACCCAGTACTTC.